This is a list of T cell receptor beta chains from one sample in a study of beta chain features in type 1 diabetes. Assay: immunoSEQ multiplex PCR; the TCRdb copy retains only in-frame clones and omits some. The table shows about 700,000 clones, with 13% occurring only once. The sequencing input was naive CD4+ T cells from blood. The source of these receptors is a man younger than 30 with type 1 diabetes. CDR3s include the opening cysteine and the closing phenylalanine or tryptophan. A D gene is named only where the DNA matches it firmly. Not every row has a clone size; where given, it reads once, few, many or a size class.

TRBV7-3	.	TRBJ2-7	.	15	CASSLGQPSSYEQYF	TGTGCCAGCAGCTTAGGGCAGCCCAGCTCCTACGAGCAGTACTTC
TRBV5-6	few	TRBJ2-1	.	18	CASSLVPYRSLSYNEQFF	TGTGCCAGCAGCTTGGTTCCGTACAGGAGCCTCTCCTACAATGAGCAGTTCTTC
TRBV10-3	.	TRBJ2-2	.	16	CAISEDVGVTTGELFF	TGTGCCATCAGTGAGGACGTGGGGGTAACCACCGGGGAGCTGTTTTTT
TRBV18	.	TRBJ2-5	.	15	CASSPKGINQETQYF	TGTGCCAGCTCACCAAAGGGGATAAACCAAGAGACCCAGTACTTC
TRBV30	few	TRBJ2-5	.	13	CAWSGGGWETQYF	TGTGCCTGGAGTGGTGGAGGGTGGGAGACCCAGTACTTC
TRBV28	.	TRBJ2-7	.	14	CASRPGGLGYEQYF	TGTGCCAGCAGACCAGGAGGGCTCGGGTACGAGCAGTACTTC
TRBV7-9	.	TRBJ1-3	TRBD1	15	CASSIRTGFDNTIYF	TGTGCCAGCAGCATTAGGACAGGGTTTGATAACACCATATATTTT
TRBV12-5	few	TRBJ2-1	.	15	CASGLRWSSYNEQFF	TGTGCTAGTGGTTTGAGGTGGAGCTCCTACAATGAGCAGTTCTTC
TRBV15	few	TRBJ2-5	.	11	CATRAQETQYF	TGTGCCACCCGGGCCCAAGAGACCCAGTACTTC
TRBV10-3	few	TRBJ2-7	TRBD1	16	CAISSMDRGMSYEQYF	TGTGCCATCAGTTCAATGGACAGGGGGATGTCCTACGAGCAGTACTTC
TRBV9	.	TRBJ2-7	.	15	CASSVAGSVGYEQYF	TGTGCCAGCAGCGTAGCGGGGTCGGTGGGTTACGAGCAGTACTTC
TRBV7-2	.	TRBJ1-1	.	14	CASSLTGMNTEAFF	TGTGCCAGCAGCTTAACAGGGATGAACACTGAAGCTTTCTTT
TRBV5-1	.	TRBJ2-7	.	13	CASSLEAGYEQYF	TGCGCCAGCAGCTTGGAGGCAGGCTACGAGCAGTACTTC
TRBV6-6	few	TRBJ2-1	.	14	CASSYTLQYNEQFF	TGTGCCAGCAGTTACACGCTACAGTACAATGAGCAGTTCTTC
TRBV30	few	TRBJ1-2	.	10	CAWRRGGYTF	TGTGCCTGGAGGCGGGGGGGCTACACCTTC
TRBV29-1	few	TRBJ2-7	TRBD1	13	CSVEEGDSYEQYF	TGCAGCGTTGAAGAGGGGGACAGCTACGAGCAGTACTTC
TRBV5-1	few	TRBJ1-2	TRBD1	16	CASSLTGTGLRYGYTF	TGCGCCAGCAGCTTAACGGGGACAGGCCTGCGCTATGGCTACACCTTC
TRBV19	few	TRBJ2-5	.	13	CASSIGRLETQYF	TGTGCCAGTAGTATCGGGCGGCTAGAGACCCAGTACTTC
TRBV7-2	few	TRBJ2-1	.	15	CASSLEFQTASEQFF	TGTGCCAGCAGCTTAGAGTTTCAAACAGCGAGTGAGCAGTTCTTC
TRBV2	few	TRBJ2-1	.	11	CASTGHNEQFF	TGTGCCAGCACTGGTCACAATGAGCAGTTCTTC
TRBV29-1	.	TRBJ2-1	.	15	CSAGGRANLYNEQFF	TGCAGCGCTGGGGGCAGAGCTAATTTATACAATGAGCAGTTCTTC
TRBV6-6	few	TRBJ1-5	.	13	CASRQTGNQPQHF	TGTGCCAGCAGACAAACGGGAAATCAGCCCCAGCATTTT
TRBV7-2	.	TRBJ1-5	.	15	CASSPRGLSNQPQHF	TGTGCCAGCAGCCCCCGGGGCCTTAGCAATCAGCCCCAGCATTTT
TRBV20-1	few	TRBJ2-7	.	11	CSARDTYEQYF	TGCAGTGCTAGAGACACCTACGAGCAGTACTTC
TRBV14	.	TRBJ2-3	.	16	CASSQAGDRGTDTQYF	TGTGCCAGCAGCCAAGCGGGGGATCGGGGCACAGATACGCAGTATTTT
TRBV21-1	many	TRBJ2-4	.	10	CASRTGIQYF	TGTGCCAGCAGAACGGGCATTCAGTACTTC
TRBV6-1	.	TRBJ2-5	TRBD1	15	CASSAFTGGGETQYF	TGTGCCAGCAGCGCCTTCACAGGGGGCGGAGAGACCCAGTACTTC
TRBV28	few	TRBJ1-1	TRBD1	14	CASSPGQGNTEAFF	TGTGCCAGCAGTCCAGGACAGGGGAACACTGAAGCTTTCTTT
TRBV7-2	few	TRBJ2-1	.	14	CASSPRAVYNEQFF	TGTGCCAGCAGCCCTAGAGCTGTTTACAATGAGCAGTTCTTC
TRBV6-6	few	TRBJ2-7	TRBD1	16	CASSGGQGAIGHEQYF	TGTGCCAGCAGTGGTGGACAGGGGGCGATAGGTCACGAGCAGTACTTC
TRBV7-2	.	TRBJ2-7	TRBD2	15	CASSLIGLAGPEQYF	TGTGCCAGCAGCTTAATTGGACTAGCGGGGCCCGAGCAGTACTTC
TRBV9	.	TRBJ2-1	TRBD1	16	CASSVGIGQGYNEQFF	TGTGCCAGCAGCGTAGGAATTGGACAGGGTTACAATGAGCAGTTCTTC
TRBV5-4	.	TRBJ2-3	.	16	CASSSKQGWSTDTQYF	TGTGCCAGCAGCTCTAAACAGGGCTGGAGCACAGATACGCAGTATTTT